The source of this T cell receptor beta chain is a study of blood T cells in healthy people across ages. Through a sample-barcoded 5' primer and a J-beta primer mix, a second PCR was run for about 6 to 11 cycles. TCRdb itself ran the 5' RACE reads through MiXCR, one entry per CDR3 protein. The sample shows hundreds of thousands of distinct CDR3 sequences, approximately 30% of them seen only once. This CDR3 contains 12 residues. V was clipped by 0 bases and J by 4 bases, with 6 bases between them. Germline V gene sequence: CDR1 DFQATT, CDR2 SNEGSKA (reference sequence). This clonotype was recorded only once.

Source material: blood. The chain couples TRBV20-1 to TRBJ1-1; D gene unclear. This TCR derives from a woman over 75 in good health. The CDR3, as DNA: TGCAGTGCTAGAGATACCATCACTGAAGCTTTCTTT. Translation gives CSARDTITEAFF.